The TCR beta chain under discussion was sequenced for a study of T cell changes during pregnancy in multiple sclerosis. The CDR3 runs to 20 residues. The V end lost 0 bases, the J end lost 0 bases, and 21 bases lay between the germline ends. Germline V lookup: CDR1 SGHVS, CDR2 FQNEAQ. Produced via immunoSEQ multiplex PCR; TCRdb's table is partial and in-frame only. This table holds around 55,000 clones, roughly 92% found once. The TCR sequence derives from a female donor with multiple sclerosis, enrolled in a pregnancy study. The rearrangement links TRBV7-8 to TRBJ2-4, with D possibly TRBD2 on 6 matching bases. The material was CD8+ T cells from peripheral blood mononuclear cells, obtained in the third trimester of pregnancy. The CDR3 coding sequence is TGTGCCAGCAGCTTAGCTTCCCATTGGGGGGTTGGGTTAGCCAAAAACATTCAGTACTTC. It specifies CASSLASHWGVGLAKNIQYF.